The 18 T cell receptor beta chains in this list originate from one sample, sequenced in a study of somatic mutations in cytotoxic T cells in rheumatoid arthritis. Measured with immunoSEQ multiplex PCR; TCRdb has only the in-frame clones, and not every one. The sample consists of fewer than 14,000 clones, 70% to 85% of them appearing once. What was sequenced was CD8+ T cells sorted from blood. These receptor sequences come from an adult with rheumatoid arthritis.

This clone was seen once. V usage is TRBV6-6 and J usage is TRBJ1-3; tentatively, D is TRBD1 (5 bases). This CDR3 comprises 16 residues. Trimming took 4 bases from V and 1 from J, leaving 14 bases between them. CDR1 MNHNY and CDR2 SVGAGI come from the germline V gene (reference sequence). The DNA for the CDR3 is TGTGCCAGCAGTTGGTCGGGGGATCAATCTGGAAACACCATATATTTT. Residues: CASSWSGDQSGNTIYF.

Details on this clone: One end of the junction varies from germline; a read error may be responsible. The rearrangement joins TRBV7-7 to TRBJ2-5; maybe TRBD2 (5 bases). The CDR3 contains 14 residues. Germline CDR1 SSHAT, CDR2 FNYEAQ (reference sequence). CDR3 DNA sequence: TGTGCTAGCAGCTTAGCGCGGGTGGCGGAGACCCAGTACTTC. As protein: CASSLARVAETQYF.

The chain combines TRBV4-3 with TRBJ2-7, with a possible D match to TRBD1 (6 bases). CDR3 length: 13 residues. Germline CDR1 reads LGHNA; CDR2 reads YSLEER. V lost 1 base and J lost 3, with 7 bases in between. CDR3 protein: CASSQAQGYEQYF. The CDR3 DNA reads TGCGCCAGCAGCCAAGCACAGGGCTACGAGCAGTACTTC.

V gene TRBV4-2 combines with J gene TRBJ1-3; 7 bases are a match to TRBD1. In germline, CDR1 is LGHNA, CDR2 YNFKEQ. J lost 1 base, V lost 4 bases, and 7 bases had no gene match. The CDR3 runs to 16 residues. In DNA form, the CDR3 reads TGTGCCAGCAGCCTAGACAGGGTGGGATCTGGAAACACCATATATTTT. This gives the protein CASSLDRVGSGNTIYF.

The rearrangement uses TRBV11-2 and TRBJ2-2; maybe TRBD2 (6 bases). Germline lookup yields CDR1 SGHAT and CDR2 FQNNGV. V was shortened by 2 bases and J by 7 bases, with 11 bases between the two germline ends. The length of the CDR3 is 14 residues. The CDR3 DNA sequence: TGTGCCAGCAGCTTACAAGGCGGGGTCGGGGAGCTGTTTTTT. Amino acids: CASSLQGGVGELFF.

The rearrangement joins TRBV20-1 to TRBJ2-1; no reliable D call. The CDR3 runs 11 residues. The V gene lost 2 bases and the J gene lost 3 bases, with 2 bases spanning the gap. CDR1 and CDR2 (germline): DFQATT, SNEGSKA (reference sequence). Written as DNA, the CDR3 is TGCAGTGCTAGAAGCTACAATGAGCAGTTCTTC. It codes for CSARSYNEQFF.

The gene calls are TRBV4-3 and TRBJ1-1, with 11 bases matching TRBD1. There are 19 residues in the CDR3. CDR1 and CDR2 (germline): LGHNA, YSLEER. The ends lost 1 base at V and 1 base at J; junction bases unmatched: 11. CDR3 DNA: TGCGCCAGCAGCCAAGGCGCCCGGACAGGGGGCGCTTGGAACACTGAAGCTTTCTTT. Its protein product is CASSQGARTGGAWNTEAFF.

The gene calls are TRBV27 and TRBJ1-1; TRBD1 matches at 7 bases. After removal of 3 bases from V and 3 bases from J, the junction contained 19 bases not matched to a gene. Germline CDR1 reads MNHEY; CDR2 reads SMNVEV (reference sequence). The length of the CDR3 is 19 residues. CDR3 in amino acids: CASSLSSGTEFPGDTEAFF. The DNA for the CDR3 is TGTGCCAGCAGTTTGTCCTCCGGGACAGAATTTCCGGGCGACACTGAAGCTTTCTTT.

The chain uses TRBV30 and TRBJ2-2, with no clear D. CDR1 and CDR2 from the germline V gene are GTSNPN and SVGIG (reference sequence). V was cut by 2 bases and J by 6 bases, with 10 bases left in between. The CDR3 totals 13 residues. CDR3 DNA sequence: TGTGCCTGGAGTATCGTTGCCTCCGGGGAGCTGTTTTTT. It specifies CAWSIVASGELFF.

This clone was recorded once. The rearrangement uses TRBV7-9 and TRBJ1-5, with D perhaps TRBD1 (5 bases). The CDR3 spans 14 residues. From germline, CDR1 is SEHNR and CDR2 FQNEAQ (reference sequence). Trimming removed 5 bases at V and 5 bases at J, with 13 bases between. Written as DNA, the CDR3 is TGTGCCAGCAGCCCCAGGGAGTTGGATCAGCCCCAGCATTTT. Residues: CASSPRELDQPQHF.

The CDR3 spells CASSPRPGQGGYEQYF. Written as DNA, the CDR3 is TGCGCCAGCAGCCCCCGACCCGGCCAGGGCGGATACGAGCAGTACTTC. The V gene is TRBV4-1, the J gene TRBJ2-7; possible D gene TRBD1, 5 bases. This CDR3 region has 16 residues. Germline V gene data show CDR1 as MGHRA and CDR2 as YSYEKL. With 4 bases removed from V and 4 bases from J, the gap between germline ends came to 20 bases.

This clone occurred a few times. The chain has TRBV2 and TRBJ2-7; D uncertain. The CDR3 length is 10 residues. Germline V CDR1 and CDR2: SNHLY, FYNNEI. Trimming removed 7 bases from V and 6 bases from J, with 7 bases in between. CDR3 in DNA: TGTGCCAGCACCGCCCTCGAGCAGTACTTC. As protein: CASTALEQYF. Drawing the rest from reference TRBV2 and TRBJ2-7, the complete variable domain is EPEVTQTPSHQVTQMGQEVILRCVPISNHLYFYWYRQILGQKVEFLVSFYNNEISEKSEIFDDQFSVERPDGSNFTLKIRSTKLEDSAMYFCASTALEQYFGPGTRLTVT.

The rearrangement uses TRBV11-3 and TRBJ1-1, with unresolved D. CDR3 length equals 13 residues. The V and J ends lost 2 bases and 2 bases respectively, with 6 bases between them. Per germline, CDR1 SGHNT and CDR2 YENEEA. The CDR3 region has the DNA TGTGCCAGCAGCTTACTGAGTAACACTGAAGCTTTCTTT. This encodes CASSLLSNTEAFF.

This chain uses TRBV19 with TRBJ1-2, with TRBD1 matching over 7 bases. J lost 1 base, V lost 3 bases, and 8 bases had no gene match. The CDR3 is 16 amino acids. CDR1 and CDR2 from the germline V gene are LNHDA and SQIVND (reference sequence). This CDR3 reads CASSIGRTGINYGYTF. Here the CDR3 DNA reads TGTGCCAGTAGTATTGGTCGGACAGGAATTAACTATGGCTACACCTTC.

This clone was observed a few times. The chain combines TRBV6-5 with TRBJ2-7; a weak D match, TRBD2 (5 bases). Trimming removed 3 bases from V and 2 bases from J, with 14 bases in between. The germline V gene has CDR1 MNHEY and CDR2 SVGAGI. This CDR3 spans 15 amino acids. CDR3 nucleotide sequence: TGTGCCAGCAGTTATGCCAGCGGCCAAGCCTACGAGCAGTACTTC. The encoded protein is CASSYASGQAYEQYF.

This sequence joins TRBV6-5 and TRBJ1-1; D may be TRBD1 (6 bases). Germline V lookup: CDR1 MNHEY, CDR2 SVGAGI. V lost 0 bases and J lost 7, with 12 bases in between. The CDR3 has 14 residues. CDR3 DNA: TGTGCCAGCAGTTACTCTGCAGGGACAATTGAAGCTTTCTTT. The encoded protein is CASSYSAGTIEAFF.

The rearrangement joins TRBV4-3 to TRBJ2-7, with 8 nucleotides matching TRBD1. The germline CDR1 and CDR2 sequences are LGHNA and YSLEER. The V and J ends lost 2 bases and 1 base, in that order; junction bases with no gene match: 7. CDR3 size: 16 residues. CDR3 in amino acids: CASSQTQTGVSYEQYF. The CDR3 nucleotides read TGCGCCAGCAGCCAAACCCAGACAGGGGTTTCCTACGAGCAGTACTTC.

This chain joins TRBV7-8 and TRBJ1-1, with D uncertain. Germline V gene sequence: CDR1 SGHVS, CDR2 FQNEAQ. V was pared by 2 bases and J by 5 bases, with 15 bases between. The CDR3 sequence is 15 residues long. The CDR3 DNA follows: TGTGCCAGCAGCTTATCACGAAGTAGAGTAACTGAAGCTTTCTTT. Its translation: CASSLSRSRVTEAFF.